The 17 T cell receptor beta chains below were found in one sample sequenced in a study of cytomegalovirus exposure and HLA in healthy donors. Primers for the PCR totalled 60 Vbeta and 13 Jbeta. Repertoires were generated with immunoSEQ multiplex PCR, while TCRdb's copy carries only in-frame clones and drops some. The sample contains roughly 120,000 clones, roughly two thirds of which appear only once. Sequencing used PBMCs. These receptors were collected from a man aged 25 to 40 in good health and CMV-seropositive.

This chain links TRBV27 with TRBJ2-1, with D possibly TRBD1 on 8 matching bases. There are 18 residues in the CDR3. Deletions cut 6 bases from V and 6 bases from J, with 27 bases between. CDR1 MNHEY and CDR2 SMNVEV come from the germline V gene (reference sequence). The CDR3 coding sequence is TGTGCCAGCAGCTTCGGGGGGCCGGACAGGGTTCCCCTCAATGAGCAGTTCTTC. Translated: CASSFGGPDRVPLNEQFF.

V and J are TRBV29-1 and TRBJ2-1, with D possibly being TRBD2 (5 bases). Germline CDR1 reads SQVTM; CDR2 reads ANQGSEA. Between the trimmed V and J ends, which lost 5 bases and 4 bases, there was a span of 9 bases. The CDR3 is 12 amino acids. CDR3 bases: TGCAGCGTTTCCAGCGGATACAATGAGCAGTTCTTC. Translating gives CSVSSGYNEQFF.

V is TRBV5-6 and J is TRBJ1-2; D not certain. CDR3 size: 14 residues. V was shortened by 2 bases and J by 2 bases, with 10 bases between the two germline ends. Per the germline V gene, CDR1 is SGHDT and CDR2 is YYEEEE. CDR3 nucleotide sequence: TGTGCCAGCAGCTTTGGGAGGGAGAACTATGGCTACACCTTC. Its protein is CASSFGRENYGYTF.

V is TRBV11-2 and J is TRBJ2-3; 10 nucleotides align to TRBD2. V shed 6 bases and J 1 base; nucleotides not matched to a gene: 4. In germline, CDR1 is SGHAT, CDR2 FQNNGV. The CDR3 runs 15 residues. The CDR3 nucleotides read TGTGCCAGCAGTCGGGGGACTAGCGGCACAGATACGCAGTATTTT. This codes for CASSRGTSGTDTQYF.

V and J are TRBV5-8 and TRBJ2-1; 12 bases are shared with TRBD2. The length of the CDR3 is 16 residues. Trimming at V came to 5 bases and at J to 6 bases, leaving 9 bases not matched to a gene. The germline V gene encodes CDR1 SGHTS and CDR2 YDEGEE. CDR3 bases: TGTGCCAGCAGAAAAATGCTAGCGGGAGGGCTCAATGAGCAGTTCTTC. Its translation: CASRKMLAGGLNEQFF. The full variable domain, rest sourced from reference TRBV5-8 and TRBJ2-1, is EAGVTQSPTHLIKTRGQQATLRCSPISGHTSVYWYQQALGLGLQFLLWYDEGEERNRGNFPPRFSGRQFPNYSSELNVNALELEDSALYLCASRKMLAGGLNEQFFGPGTRLTVL.

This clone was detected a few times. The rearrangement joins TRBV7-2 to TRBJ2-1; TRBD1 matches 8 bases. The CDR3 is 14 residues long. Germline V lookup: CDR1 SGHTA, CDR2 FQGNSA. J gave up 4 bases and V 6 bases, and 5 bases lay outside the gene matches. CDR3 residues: CASSRQGKYNEQFF. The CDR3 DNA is TGTGCCAGCAGTCGACAGGGGAAATACAATGAGCAGTTCTTC.

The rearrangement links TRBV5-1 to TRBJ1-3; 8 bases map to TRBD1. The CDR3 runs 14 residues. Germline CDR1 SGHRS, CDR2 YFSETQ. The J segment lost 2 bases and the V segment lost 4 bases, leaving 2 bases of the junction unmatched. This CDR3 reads CASSQQGAGNTIYF. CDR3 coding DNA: TGCGCCAGCAGCCAACAGGGGGCTGGAAACACCATATATTTT.

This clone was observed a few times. The DNA for the CDR3 is TGTGCCAGCAGCTTATCCTCCCGAGGACAAAAGCAGTTCTTC. This sequence encodes CASSLSSRGQKQFF. V and J are TRBV7-3 and TRBJ2-1; a weak D match, TRBD1 (5 bases). V shed 2 bases and J shed 11 bases, with 16 bases lying between them. The CDR3 is made up of 14 amino acids. Germline values: CDR1 SGHTA, CDR2 FQGTGA.

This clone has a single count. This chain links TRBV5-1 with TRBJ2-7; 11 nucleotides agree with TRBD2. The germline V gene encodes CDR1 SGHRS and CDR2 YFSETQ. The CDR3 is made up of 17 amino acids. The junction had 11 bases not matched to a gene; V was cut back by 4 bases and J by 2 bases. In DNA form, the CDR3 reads TGCGCCAGCAGCCAACCGGGACTAGCGGCTTACCCCTACGAGCAGTACTTC. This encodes CASSQPGLAAYPYEQYF.

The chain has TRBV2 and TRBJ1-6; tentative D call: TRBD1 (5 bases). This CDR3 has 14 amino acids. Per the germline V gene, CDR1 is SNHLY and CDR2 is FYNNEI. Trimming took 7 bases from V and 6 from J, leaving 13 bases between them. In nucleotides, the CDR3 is TGTGCCAGCACCCCGAGACAGCCTAATTCACCCCTCCACTTT. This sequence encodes CASTPRQPNSPLHF. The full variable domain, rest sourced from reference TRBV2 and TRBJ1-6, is EPEVTQTPSHQVTQMGQEVILRCVPISNHLYFYWYRQILGQKVEFLVSFYNNEISEKSEIFDDQFSVERPDGSNFTLKIRSTKLEDSAMYFCASTPRQPNSPLHFGNGTRLTVT.

Here the CDR3 reads CASSQSTAGDYGYTF. In DNA, the CDR3 is TGCGCCAGCAGTCAATCTACGGCAGGCGACTATGGCTACACCTTC. The rearrangement joins TRBV23-1 to TRBJ1-2; D is undetermined. TRBV23-1 is annotated as an ORF whose role is uncertain. This CDR3 contains 15 residues. Trimming pared 0 bases from V and 3 bases from J, leaving 11 bases between.

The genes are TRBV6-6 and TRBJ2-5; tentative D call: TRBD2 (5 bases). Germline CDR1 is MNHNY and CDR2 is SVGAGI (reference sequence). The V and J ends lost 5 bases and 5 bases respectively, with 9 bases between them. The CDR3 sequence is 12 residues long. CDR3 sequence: CASSRDRETQYF. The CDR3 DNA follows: TGTGCCAGCAGTCGGGATAGGGAGACCCAGTACTTC.

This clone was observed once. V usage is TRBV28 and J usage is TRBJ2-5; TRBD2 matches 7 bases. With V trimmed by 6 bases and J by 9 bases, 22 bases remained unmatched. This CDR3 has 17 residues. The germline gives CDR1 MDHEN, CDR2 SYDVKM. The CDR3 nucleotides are TGTGCCAGCAGAGCCATCCAGGGCGTAGCGGGCTCGAAGGCCCAGTACTTC. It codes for CASRAIQGVAGSKAQYF.

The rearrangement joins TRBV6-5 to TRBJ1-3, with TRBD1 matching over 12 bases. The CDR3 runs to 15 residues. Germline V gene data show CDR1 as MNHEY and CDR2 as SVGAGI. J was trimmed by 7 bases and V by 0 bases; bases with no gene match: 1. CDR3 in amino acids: CASSYSGTGGNTIYF. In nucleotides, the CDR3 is TGTGCCAGCAGTTACTCGGGGACAGGGGGCAACACCATATATTTT.

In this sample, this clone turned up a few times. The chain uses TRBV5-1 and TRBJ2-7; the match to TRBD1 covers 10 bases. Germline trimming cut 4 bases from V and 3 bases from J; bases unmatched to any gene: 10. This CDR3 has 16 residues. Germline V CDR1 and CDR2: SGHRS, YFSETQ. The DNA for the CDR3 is TGCGCCAGCAGCAGGTTGTCCGGGACAGGGGTCTACGAGCAGTACTTC. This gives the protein CASSRLSGTGVYEQYF.

CDR3 sequence reads: CASSVRVGNQPQHF. CDR3 DNA: TGTGCCAGCAGTGTAAGAGTAGGCAATCAGCCCCAGCATTTT. The chain has TRBV6-1 and TRBJ1-5; the D is unclear. V was shortened by 4 bases and J by 2 bases, with 9 bases between the two germline ends. Per germline, CDR1 MNHNS and CDR2 SASEGT. This CDR3 is 14 amino acids long.

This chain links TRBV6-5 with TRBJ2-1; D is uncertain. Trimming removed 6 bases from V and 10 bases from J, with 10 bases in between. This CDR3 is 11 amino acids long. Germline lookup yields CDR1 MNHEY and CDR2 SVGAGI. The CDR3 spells CASRSSTEQFF. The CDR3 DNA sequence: TGTGCCAGCAGAAGTAGCACGGAGCAGTTCTTC.